This T cell receptor beta chain was recorded in a study of PD-1 blockade in classical Hodgkin lymphoma. Time point of the sample: cycle 4 day 1 (C4D1), after 6 weeks of nivolumab. Following autologous stem cell transplantation, relapse occurred in every patient, and exposure to brentuximab vedotin varied. Overall study findings and caveats: Repertoire difference causes, possibly disease activity or prior therapy, remain undefined. Relative to healthy donors, newly diagnosed patients reportedly had lower baseline TCR diversity, which was reported as lower still in relapsed/refractory patients.

This clone was detected only once. Its specificity is unknown. The germline gives CDR1 LGHNA, CDR2 YNFKEQ. J lost 2 bases, V lost 0 bases, and 12 bases had no gene match. This CDR3 has 20 amino acids. TCRdb's table, derived via immunoSEQ multiplex PCR, lists solely in-frame clones and lacks some. Of some 13,000 clones listed, approximately 78% were seen once; the top ten hold more than 15%. V gene TRBV4-2 combines with J gene TRBJ2-7; 14 bases match TRBD2. The receptor was derived from a human donor with classical Hodgkin lymphoma. Sequenced here: peripheral blood mononuclear cells (PBMCs), sampled before the fourth cycle of nivolumab. CDR3 amino acids: CASSQEKVGLAGGSPYEQYF. The DNA of the CDR3 is TGTGCCAGCAGCCAAGAGAAGGTAGGACTAGCGGGGGGTAGCCCCTACGAGCAGTACTTC.